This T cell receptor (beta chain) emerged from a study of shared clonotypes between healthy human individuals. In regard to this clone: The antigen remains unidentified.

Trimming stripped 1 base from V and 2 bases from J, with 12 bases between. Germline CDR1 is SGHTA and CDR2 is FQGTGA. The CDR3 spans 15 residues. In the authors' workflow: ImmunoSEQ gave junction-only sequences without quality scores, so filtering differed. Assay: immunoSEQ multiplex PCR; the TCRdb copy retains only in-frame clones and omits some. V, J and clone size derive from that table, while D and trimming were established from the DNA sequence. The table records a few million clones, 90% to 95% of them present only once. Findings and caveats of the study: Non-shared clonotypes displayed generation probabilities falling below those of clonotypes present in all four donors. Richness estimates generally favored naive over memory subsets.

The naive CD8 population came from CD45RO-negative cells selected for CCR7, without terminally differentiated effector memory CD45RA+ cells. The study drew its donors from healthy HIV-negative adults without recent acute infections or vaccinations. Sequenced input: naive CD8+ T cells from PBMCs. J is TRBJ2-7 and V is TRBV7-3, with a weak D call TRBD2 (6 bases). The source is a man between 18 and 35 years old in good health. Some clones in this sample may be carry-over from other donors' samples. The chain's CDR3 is CASSLNWGETYEQYF. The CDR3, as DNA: TGTGCCAGCAGCTTAAATTGGGGGGAAACCTACGAGCAGTACTTC.